The 5 T cell receptor beta chains listed next were all sequenced from one sample in a study of blood T cells in healthy people across ages. A second PCR, run for about 7 to 12 cycles, used a sample-barcoded 5' primer plus a J-beta primer mix. From the 5' RACE reads, TCRdb called clonotypes with MiXCR, one entry per CDR3 protein. Of hundreds of thousands of distinct CDR3 sequences in the sample, around 25% were seen once. The same sample was also used in a study of T cells of mothers and their children.

The material sequenced was blood. These receptors originate from a boy aged 5-17 years in good health.

This clonotype was counted only a few times. The gene calls are TRBV7-9 and TRBJ1-1; D is possibly TRBD1 (5 bases). The CDR3 runs 14 residues. Deletions cut 5 bases from V and 5 bases from J, with 15 bases between. CDR1 is SEHNR, CDR2 FQNEAQ, per germline (reference sequence). CDR3 in amino acids: CASSTRQGWTEAFF. The CDR3 nucleotides read TGTGCCAGCAGCACCCGGCAGGGTTGGACTGAAGCTTTCTTT.

The rearrangement links TRBV29-1 to TRBJ1-4; D unresolved. This CDR3 is built from 13 residues. Trimming removed 6 bases at V and 4 bases at J, with 12 bases between. Per the germline V gene, CDR1 is SQVTM and CDR2 is ANQGSEA. The CDR3 DNA follows: TGCAGCGTCAAAGGGAGGTTTAATGAAAAACTGTTTTTT. It codes for CSVKGRFNEKLFF.

On this clonotype itself: A read error may account for a junction end that differs from germline. The genes are TRBV27 and TRBJ1-5; a weak D match, TRBD1 (6 bases). CDR3 length: 13 residues. The germline CDR1 and CDR2 sequences are MNHEY and SMNVEV (reference sequence). The CDR3 sequence: CASSSGAAQAQRF. In nucleotides, the CDR3 is TGTGCCAGCAGTTCGGGGGCCGCCCAGGCCCAGCGTTTT.

This clonotype was counted between two and nine times. V gene TRBV18 combines with J gene TRBJ2-7; 11 bases fit TRBD1. The CDR3 runs to 14 residues. The germline CDR1 and CDR2 sequences are KGHSH and LQKENI. Unmatched junction bases numbered 3, after V lost 2 bases and J lost 6 bases. As DNA, the CDR3 is TGTGCCAGCTCACCAACCGGGACAGGGGGCGAGCAGTACTTC. Its translation: CASSPTGTGGEQYF.

This clonotype was detected a few times. The chain has TRBV27 and TRBJ2-3; 7 bases are a match to TRBD2. The CDR3 covers 15 residues. The trim removed 5 bases at V and 3 bases at J, leaving 8 bases unmatched. Germline V lookup: CDR1 MNHEY, CDR2 SMNVEV (reference sequence). CDR3 region: CASSTPGGSTDTQYF. For the CDR3, the DNA is TGTGCCAGCAGTACCCCGGGGGGATCTACAGATACGCAGTATTTT.